The T cell receptor (beta chain) under discussion was sequenced for a study of shared clonotypes between healthy human individuals (dated by TCRdb to the early 2020s). Describing the broader study: A few men and two women, aged 18 to 49 years, made up the cohort. Blood TCR repertoires of about 5 healthy adults were deeply sequenced to estimate repertoire size and the extent of clonotype sharing between individuals. Each donor's leukapheresis produced roughly between about 0.9 and 9.5 billion PBMCs. For each donor, three plates each were used for CD4 naive and CD4 memory, two plates were used for CD8 naive, and one plate was used for CD8 memory. Libraries were prepared and TCR repertoires were sequenced by different laboratories using diverse techniques, in order to increase sequencing depth and limit assay-specific biases. Broader findings and caveats from the paper: Sharing across a handful of donors was observed for 4.5% to 6.5% of naive CD4, around 3.5% of naive CD8, 2% to 2.5% of memory CD4, and around 0.4% of memory CD8 clonotypes. Sampling was restricted to blood, and TCR repertoires in tissues likely differ from the TCR repertoires found in blood. Pairwise subsampling indicated that sequencing depth was expected to affect the degree of clonotype sharing among donors. Naive subsets generally had larger estimated clonotype richness than memory subsets did. The genetic and exposure-history diversity represented was limited by the small number of donors. Rarefaction of sorted-subset datasets indicated incomplete sequencing despite the large sequencing depth. Clonotypes shared by all four sorted-subset donors showed higher generation probabilities than non-shared clonotypes.

Reading from cysteine to phenylalanine, the CDR3 counts 15 amino acids. The DNA shown is the 45-base CDR3, in frame from base 1. Based on the germline V gene, the CDR1 and CDR2 sequences are MGHDK and SYGVNS. Trimming costs V 4 bases and J 4 bases, and their ends lie 13 bases apart. With respect to this clone: The clone's antigen remains unknown. One base away there is no much larger clone; base qualities are not given.

TCR CDR3 regions were amplified from genomic DNA by multiplex PCR using the deep immunoSEQ assay. Extracted genomic DNA from each cell subset was spread evenly across all wells of several immunoSEQ 96-well plates, with each plate serving as a replicate. For sorted subsets, 200 ng of genomic DNA, equivalent to 30,000 or so T cell genomes, went into each replicate PCR. Purified libraries were quantified with a Qubit 3.0 fluorometer, sized on a Bioanalyzer 2100, and re-quantified with the KAPA Library Quantification kit. Every immunoSEQ 96-well plate was sequenced on a dedicated single-read 150-cycle Illumina NextSeq 550 flow cell. The study's own analysis went as follows. Because only junctional sequences without quality scores were contained in the immunoSEQ output, filtering matching that applied to full-length reads could not be performed. To assign V/J genes and CDR3, sequences were annotated using PyIR, a Python wrapper for IgBLAST v1.9, with IMGT germline references. Reads were removed for weak V/J assignments (E-value above 1e-6), missing CDR3, stop codons, out-of-frame junctions, or ambiguous translated residues. A V3J clonotype was defined by an identical inferred V gene, J gene, and CDR3 amino acid sequence. Percentage overlap between repertoires was computed as shared unique clonotypes divided by the size of the smaller repertoire. Repertoire richness was assessed with RTK rarefaction, the Chao1 estimator, and Recon v2.1 estimates of unobserved clonotypes. Generation probabilities for all TCRbeta clonotypes obtained by the gDNA method from a handful of donors were computed using OLGA. Drawn from immuneACCESS, this table holds only the in-frame rearrangements with V and J called that TCRdb kept. Clones are partly lost; checked studies trace under half to an unresolved V gene and leave the rest unexplained. V, J and clone size reflect that table, while D and trimming were determined from the DNA. Counted in this sample were 330,000 or so clones; around 67% of them appeared once. The top ten clonotypes cover about a tenth of the sample.

Healthy HIV-negative adults with no recently reported acute infections or vaccinations were included as donors. Only Caucasian adults living in Nashville, Tennessee, USA were represented among the donors. CD4+ T cells were enriched through magnetic negative selection, after which naive cells were positively selected on CD45RA and the remaining negative fraction served as the memory subset. Blood was obtained by leukapheresis, after which PBMCs were separated by Ficoll-Histopaque density gradient centrifugation and cryopreserved in liquid nitrogen vapor phase. Analytical flow cytometry was used to check the purity and quantity of each magnetically sorted T cell population. Genomic DNA was isolated from each sorted fraction and quantified by UV absorbance on a Nanodrop 2000c.

Sequencing input: memory CD4+ T cells sorted from blood. Taken with the paper, the label for cell subset or site translates to: CD45RA-negative fraction. The rearranged chain carries TRBV25-1 and TRBJ1-4, with no reliable assignment of the D segment. The origin of this receptor is a man aged 25 to 45 in good health. Read as DNA, the sequence is TGTGCCAGCAGTGCAGAAGTCGGTGGTAATGAAAAACTGTTTTTT. Translated, this gives CASSAEVGGNEKLFF.